These 8 T cell receptor beta chains originate from one sample sequenced in a study of T-cell reconstitution after alpha-beta-depleted transplantation in children. For TCRbeta, the library was prepared with unique molecular identifiers. One entry per CDR3 protein results from TCRdb running MiXCR on the PCR reads. The sample shows some 100,000 distinct CDR3 sequences, 23% of them seen only once. Sequenced here: PBMCs, sampled before TCRalphabeta/CD19-depleted stem cell transplant. The origin of the receptors is a boy aged 2 to 9 with acute lymphoblastic leukemia, due to receive a stem cell transplant.

The rearrangement uses TRBV29-1 and TRBJ2-5; possibly TRBD2 for D (5 bases). The CDR3 is 13 residues long. Per germline, CDR1 SQVTM and CDR2 ANQGSEA. Trimming removed 6 bases at V and 6 bases at J, with 17 bases between. The CDR3 region has the DNA TGCAGCGTCGCTGTTCCACGGGAAAAGACCCAGTACTTC. Translating gives CSVAVPREKTQYF.

This clonotype was recorded only once. The chain uses TRBV5-6 and TRBJ2-6; TRBD2 aligns across 7 bases. This CDR3 has 17 residues. Germline trimming cut 4 bases from V and 2 bases from J; bases unmatched to any gene: 9. Germline CDR1 and CDR2: SGHDT and YYEEEE. The DNA of the CDR3 is TGTGCCAGCAGCCCCAGAGTGGGGGGGGCTGGGGCCAACGTCCTGACTTTC. Protein: CASSPRVGGAGANVLTF.

The gene calls are TRBV29-1 and TRBJ2-7; no clear D. The V gene's germline CDR1 is SQVTM and CDR2 ANQGSEA. This CDR3 has 14 amino acids. The V and J ends lost 6 bases and 4 bases respectively, with 19 bases between them. CDR3 coding DNA: TGCAGCGTGACGCCGGGCACCAAACCGTACGAGCAGTACTTC. This sequence encodes CSVTPGTKPYEQYF.

This chain uses TRBV30 with TRBJ1-1; the match to TRBD1 covers 7 bases. Germline loops: CDR1 GTSNPN, CDR2 SVGIG (reference sequence). There are 13 residues in the CDR3. V lost 3 bases to trimming and J lost 5 bases; unmatched junction nucleotides: 6. CDR3 DNA: TGTGCCTGGAGCCGACAGGGCGGTACTGAAGCTTTCTTT. Its translation is CAWSRQGGTEAFF.

This sequence joins TRBV28 and TRBJ1-1, with D unresolved. The V gene's germline CDR1 is MDHEN and CDR2 SYDVKM. The CDR3 contains 14 residues. V lost 7 bases, J lost 8 bases, and 20 bases lay in between. The CDR3 spells CASIPMILPREAFF. For the CDR3, the DNA is TGTGCCAGCATTCCCATGATCCTTCCGAGGGAAGCTTTCTTT. Combining the CDR3 with reference TRBV28 and TRBJ1-1 gives the whole variable domain DVKVTQSSRYLVKRTGEKVFLECVQDMDHENMFWYRQDPGLGLRLIYFSYDVKMKEKGDIPEGYSVSREKKERFSLILESASTNQTSMYLCASIPMILPREAFFGQGTRLTVV.

This clonotype was seen a handful of times. This chain connects TRBV10-3 to TRBJ2-1, with D possibly TRBD2 on 5 matching bases. Germline CDR1 ENHRY, CDR2 SYGVKD. The V gene lost 10 bases and the J gene lost 6 bases, with 10 bases spanning the gap. The CDR3 contains 11 residues. CDR3 amino acids: CATLTSNEQFF. Here the CDR3 DNA reads TGTGCCACCCTAACTAGCAATGAGCAGTTCTTC.

In its sample, this clonotype was seen a few times. The chain employs TRBV12-3 or TRBV12-4 and TRBJ2-3; 8 bases match TRBD2. The V segment lost 7 bases and the J segment 0 bases; nucleotides outside the gene matches: 3. There are 14 residues in the CDR3. Here the CDR3 DNA reads TGTGCCAGCACGGGGGGGCCTAGCACAGATACGCAGTATTTT. It translates to CASTGGPSTDTQYF.

This clonotype was seen only a few times. The rearrangement links TRBV3-1 to TRBJ2-5, with a weak D call TRBD2 (5 bases). Trimming left V 4 bases short and J 5 bases short, with 14 bases between. Germline V gives CDR1 LGHDT, CDR2 YNNKEL (reference sequence). This CDR3 contains 14 residues. In DNA, the CDR3 is TGTGCCAGCAGCCTCAGTACAGCGGAGGAGACCCAGTACTTC. It codes for CASSLSTAEETQYF.